The text below deals with one T cell receptor beta chain. What antigen it recognizes has not been identified. Base quality data are lacking; no much larger clone is found one base away. This sample is drawn from a study of sequential checkpoint blockade in melanoma (dated 2019 in TCRdb). For the wider study: Using 1:1 randomization, the trial assigned patients either to first-line nivolumab followed by ipilimumab (arm A) or to ipilimumab followed by nivolumab (arm B). Maintenance nivolumab came after both trial sequences. Overall study results and their limits: The response-prediction model combining TCR metrics and mutation burden needs validation in larger, independent patient cohorts.

TCRbeta CDR3 regions were immunosequenced from genomic DNA with the immunoSEQ Assay. Prior to high-throughput sequencing, genomic DNA was amplified by bias-controlled multiplex PCR. As for how the authors treated the data: To quantify the absolute abundance of each unique TCRbeta CDR3 region, the sequences were collapsed and filtered. Clonality, defined as 1 minus Pielou's evenness, was calculated using only productive rearrangements. Clones with significantly greater frequencies in on-treatment versus baseline samples were identified using a previously published method. The table comes from immuneACCESS by way of TCRdb, which keeps in-frame sequences with V and J called. Part of the clones is missing from these tables; in studies checked, under half for an unresolved V gene and the rest for unknown reasons. V and J calls and clone size are copied from that table; D and trimming were computed from the DNA. The sample records approximately 8,800 clones, over 50% of which are singletons. The ten largest make up around 41% of the sample.

CDR1 and CDR2 were assigned from the germline V gene as SGHTA and FQGNSA. Cut back by 3 bases and 6 bases, the V and J ends lie 7 bases apart. From the cysteine through the phenylalanine, the CDR3 covers 12 amino acids. The kept DNA is CDR3 alone, 36 bases in frame from the first base. The treatment or condition tag for this specimen amounts to: randomized to nivolumab then ipilimumab (arm A) or the reverse (arm B). None of the patients in the trial had previously been given DNA-damaging chemotherapy. Thawed PBMCs were sorted on a FACS Aria II flow cytometer to isolate live CD3+CD8+ cells negative for CD19 and CD56. Samples came from patients with melanoma in CheckMate 064, a randomized, open-label phase II trial of sequential checkpoint blockade. Peripheral blood mononuclear cells were collected by leukapheresis, purified using Ficoll-Paque, and frozen in human serum containing roughly 10% DMSO. Purity of sorted blood CD3+CD8+ cells was verified at >95% immediately after sorting, followed by DNA extraction.

The sequences come from CD8+ T cells sorted from blood (inferred from file names), collected from a patient given nivolumab and ipilimumab in sequence. The rearrangement joined TRBV7-2 to TRBJ2-3; there is no confident call for the D gene. The sequence came from a human donor with melanoma. At the DNA level, the sequence is TGTGCCAGCAGCTTTCTTCAGGATACGCAGTATTTT. Translated, this is CASSFLQDTQYF.